This T cell receptor (beta chain) stems from a study of cytomegalovirus exposure and HLA in healthy donors. Germline V gene lookup returns CDR1 SGHAT and CDR2 FQNNGV. The CDR3 extends over 12 amino acids. V was cut by 5 bases and J by 2 bases, with 7 bases left in between. General observations from the study: Productive status was seen about 90% or about 30% of the time for most TCR beta V segments in an earlier analysis.

Primers: 60 Vbeta forward and 13 Jbeta reverse. Profiled with immunoSEQ multiplex PCR; TCRdb holds only in-frame clones, not every one. The data show some 100,000 clones, 78% seen once. As regards this clone: What it binds is unknown.

The rearrangement joins TRBV11-2 to TRBJ2-7; a weak D match, TRBD1 (6 bases). This receptor was taken from a woman between 35 and 50 years old in good health and CMV-seropositive. The sequenced material came from PBMCs. In DNA, the CDR3 is TGTGCCAGCAGCGAGGGGGCCTACGAGCAGTACTTC. Translation gives CASSEGAYEQYF.